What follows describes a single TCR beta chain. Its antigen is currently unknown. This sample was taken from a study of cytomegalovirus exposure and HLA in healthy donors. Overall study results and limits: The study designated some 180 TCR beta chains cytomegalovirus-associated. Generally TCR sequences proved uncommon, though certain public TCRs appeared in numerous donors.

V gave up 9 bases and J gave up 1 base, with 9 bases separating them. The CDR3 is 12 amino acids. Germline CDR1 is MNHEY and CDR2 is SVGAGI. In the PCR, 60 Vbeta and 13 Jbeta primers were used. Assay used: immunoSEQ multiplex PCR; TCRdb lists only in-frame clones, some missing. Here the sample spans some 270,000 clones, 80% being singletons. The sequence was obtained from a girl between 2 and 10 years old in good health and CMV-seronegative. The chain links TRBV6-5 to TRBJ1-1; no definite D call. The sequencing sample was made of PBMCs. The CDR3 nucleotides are TGTGCCAGTAAGTTCGGGAACACTGAAGCTTTCTTT. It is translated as CASKFGNTEAFF.